This T cell receptor (beta chain) was sequenced during a study of OX40 agonist ivuxolimab in advanced cancers. Background on the study: People in dose escalation had one of these cancers: hepatocellular carcinoma, melanoma, renal cell or head and neck cancer. Averaging about 60 years in age, with a range of 23 to 79, the cohort was approximately 83% male.

There are 14 residues in the CDR3. Trimming took 3 bases from V and 1 from J; bases not matched to a gene: 2. CDR1 LGHNA and CDR2 YSLEER come from the germline V gene. If patients had autoimmune disease history or systemic immunosuppression, they were excluded. Profiling relied on immunoSEQ multiplex PCR, and the TCRdb table lists in-frame clones only, not all of them. Among approximately 90,000 clones listed, around 88% were seen once. The rearrangement links TRBV4-3 to TRBJ1-1, with 7 bases fitting TRBD1. The sequence came from an adult with an advanced solid tumor such as melanoma, head and neck, liver or kidney cancer. The material sequenced was CD4+ or CD8+ T cells sorted from blood, taken in a trial of the OX40 agonist ivuxolimab. This CDR3 reads CASSHGQANTEAFF. Written as DNA, the CDR3 is TGCGCCAGCAGCCATGGACAGGCGAACACTGAAGCTTTCTTT.